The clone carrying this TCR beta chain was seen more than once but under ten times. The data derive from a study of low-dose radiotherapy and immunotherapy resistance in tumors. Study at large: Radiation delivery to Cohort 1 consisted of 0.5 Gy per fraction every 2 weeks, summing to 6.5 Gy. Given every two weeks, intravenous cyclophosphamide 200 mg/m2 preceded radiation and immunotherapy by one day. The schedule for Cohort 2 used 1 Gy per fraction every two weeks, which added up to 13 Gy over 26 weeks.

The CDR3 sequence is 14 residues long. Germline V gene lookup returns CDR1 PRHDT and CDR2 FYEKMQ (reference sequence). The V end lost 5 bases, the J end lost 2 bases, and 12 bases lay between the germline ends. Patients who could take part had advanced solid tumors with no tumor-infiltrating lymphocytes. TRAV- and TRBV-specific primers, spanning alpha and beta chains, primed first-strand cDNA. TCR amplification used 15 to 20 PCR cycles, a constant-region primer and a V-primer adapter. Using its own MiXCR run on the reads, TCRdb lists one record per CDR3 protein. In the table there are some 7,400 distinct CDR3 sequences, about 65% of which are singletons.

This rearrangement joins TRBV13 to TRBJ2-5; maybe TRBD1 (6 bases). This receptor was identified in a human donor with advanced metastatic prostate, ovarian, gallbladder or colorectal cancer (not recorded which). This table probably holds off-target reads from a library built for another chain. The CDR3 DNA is TGTGCCAGCAGCACCTGGACAGAGCAAGAGACCCAGTACTTC. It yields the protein CASSTWTEQETQYF.